Sequencing of this T cell receptor beta chain was carried out in a study of cytomegalovirus exposure and HLA in healthy donors. Researchers ran the PCR with 60 Vbeta and 13 Jbeta primers. TCRdb's copy holds only in-frame clones and misses some; the assay was immunoSEQ multiplex PCR. The sample lists approximately 100,000 clones, around three quarters occurring once. This CDR3 contains 16 residues. The specimen was PBMCs. The receptor was isolated from a female donor in good health and CMV-seropositive. This chain links TRBV12-2 with TRBJ2-3; the table's D call of TRBD1 was not tested on the DNA. TRBV12-2 is a known pseudogene. The CDR3 DNA sequence: TGTGCAAGTCGCCCCAATTCAAGCGACAGAACAGATACGCAGTATTTT. As protein: CASRPNSSDRTDTQYF.